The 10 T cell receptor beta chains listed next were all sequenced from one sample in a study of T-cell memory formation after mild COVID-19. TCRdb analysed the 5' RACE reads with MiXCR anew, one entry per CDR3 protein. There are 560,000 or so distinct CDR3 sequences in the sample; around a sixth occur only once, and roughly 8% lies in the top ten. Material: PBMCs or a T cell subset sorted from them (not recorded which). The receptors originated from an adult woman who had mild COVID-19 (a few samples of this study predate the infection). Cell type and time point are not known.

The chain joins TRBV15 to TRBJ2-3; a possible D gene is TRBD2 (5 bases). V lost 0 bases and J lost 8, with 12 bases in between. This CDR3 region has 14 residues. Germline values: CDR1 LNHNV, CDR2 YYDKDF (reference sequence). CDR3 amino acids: CATSRDLQEATQYF. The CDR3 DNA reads TGTGCCACCAGCAGAGATCTCCAGGAGGCTACGCAGTATTTT.

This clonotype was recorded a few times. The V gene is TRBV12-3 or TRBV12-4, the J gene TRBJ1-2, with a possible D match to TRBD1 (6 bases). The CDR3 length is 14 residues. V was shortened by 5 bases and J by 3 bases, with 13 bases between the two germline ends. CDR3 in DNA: TGTGCCAGCAGTACCAGGGGTAGACACTATGGCTACACCTTC. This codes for CASSTRGRHYGYTF.

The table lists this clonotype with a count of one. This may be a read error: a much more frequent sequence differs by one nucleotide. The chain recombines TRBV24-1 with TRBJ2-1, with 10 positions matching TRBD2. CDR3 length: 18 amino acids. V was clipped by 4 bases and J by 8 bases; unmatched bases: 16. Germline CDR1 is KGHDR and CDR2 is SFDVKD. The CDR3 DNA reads TGTGCCACCAGTGAGTCCGCGGAGGCTAGCGGGAGAGTATATGAGCAGTTCTTC. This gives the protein CATSESAEASGRVYEQFF.

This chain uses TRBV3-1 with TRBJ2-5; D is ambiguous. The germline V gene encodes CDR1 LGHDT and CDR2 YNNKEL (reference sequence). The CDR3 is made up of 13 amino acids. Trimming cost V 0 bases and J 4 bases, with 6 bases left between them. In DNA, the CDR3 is TGTGCCAGCAGCCAAGATGAGCCAGAGACCCAGTACTTC. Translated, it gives CASSQDEPETQYF.

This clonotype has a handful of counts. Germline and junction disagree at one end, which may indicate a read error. The CDR3 loop is CASSLTPGARGTDTQYF. CDR3 nucleotide sequence: TGTGCCAGCAGTTTAACGCCTGGGGCGAGGGGCACAGATACGCAGTATTTT. J is TRBJ2-3 and V is TRBV7-3, with D perhaps TRBD1 or TRBD2 (5 bases each). This CDR3 is 17 amino acids long. Germline lookup yields CDR1 SGHTA and CDR2 FQGTGA.

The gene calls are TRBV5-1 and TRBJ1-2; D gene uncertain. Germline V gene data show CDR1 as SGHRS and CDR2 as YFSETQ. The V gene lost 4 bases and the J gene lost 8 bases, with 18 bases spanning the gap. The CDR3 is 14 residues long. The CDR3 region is CASSAAGLQGGYTF. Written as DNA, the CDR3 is TGCGCCAGCAGCGCGGCGGGCCTCCAAGGCGGCTACACCTTC.

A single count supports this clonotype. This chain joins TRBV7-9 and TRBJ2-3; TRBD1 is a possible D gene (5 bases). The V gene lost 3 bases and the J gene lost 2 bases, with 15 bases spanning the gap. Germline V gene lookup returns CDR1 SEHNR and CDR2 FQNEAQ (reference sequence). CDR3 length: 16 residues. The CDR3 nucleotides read TGTGCCAGCAGCTTTTCTCTTCAGGGCTACACAGATACGCAGTATTTT. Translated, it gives CASSFSLQGYTDTQYF. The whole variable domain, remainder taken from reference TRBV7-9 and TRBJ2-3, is DTGVSQNPRHKITKRGQNVTFRCDPISEHNRLYWYRQTLGQGPEFLTYFQNEAQLEKSRLLSDRFSAERPKGSFSTLEIQRTEQGDSAMYLCASSFSLQGYTDTQYFGPGTRLTVL.

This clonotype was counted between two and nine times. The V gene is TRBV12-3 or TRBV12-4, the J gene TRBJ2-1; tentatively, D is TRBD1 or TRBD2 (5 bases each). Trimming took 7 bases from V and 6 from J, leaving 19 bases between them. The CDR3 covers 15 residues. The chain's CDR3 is CASISYQGVGNEQFF. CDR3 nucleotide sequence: TGTGCCAGCATCTCCTACCAGGGAGTGGGCAATGAGCAGTTCTTC.

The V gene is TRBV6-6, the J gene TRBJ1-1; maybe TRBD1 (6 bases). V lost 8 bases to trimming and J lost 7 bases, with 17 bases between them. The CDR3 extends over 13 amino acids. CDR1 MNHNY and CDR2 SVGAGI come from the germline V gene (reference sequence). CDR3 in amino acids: CASGTGRGDEAFF. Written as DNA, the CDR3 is TGTGCCAGCGGAACAGGGCGGGGGGATGAAGCTTTCTTT.

As DNA, the CDR3 is TGTGCCAGCAGGGGCCCGCTAGCGTCTCTCCGGGACAATGAGCAGTTCTTC. Amino acids: CASRGPLASLRDNEQFF. This chain connects TRBV7-9 to TRBJ2-1; D possibly corresponds to TRBD2 (6 bases). V dropped 6 bases and J dropped 5 bases, with 23 bases sitting between them. From germline, CDR1 is SEHNR and CDR2 FQNEAQ (reference sequence). The CDR3 spans 17 residues.